This TCR beta chain was observed in a study of PD-1 blockade in classical Hodgkin lymphoma. This CDR3 region has 15 residues. Trimming took 5 bases from V and 5 from J; bases not matched to a gene: 9. CDR1 and CDR2 (germline): LNHDA, SQIVND (reference sequence). This table comes from immunoSEQ multiplex PCR, and its TCRdb copy is limited to in-frame clones, with some not included. The sample has some 10,000 clones; approximately 84% are singletons. Each patient experienced a relapse that followed autologous stem cell transplantation, and brentuximab vedotin exposure varied. The CD8+ T cells came from thawed PBMCs through magnetic negative selection.

Sequenced here: CD8+ T cells from blood, sampled at baseline. The TCR originated in a human donor with classical Hodgkin lymphoma. V is TRBV19 and J is TRBJ2-3; 8 positions agree with TRBD1. CDR3 sequence: CASSATGVRGDTQYF. The CDR3 bases are TGTGCCAGTAGTGCGACAGGGGTCCGCGGAGATACGCAGTATTTT.